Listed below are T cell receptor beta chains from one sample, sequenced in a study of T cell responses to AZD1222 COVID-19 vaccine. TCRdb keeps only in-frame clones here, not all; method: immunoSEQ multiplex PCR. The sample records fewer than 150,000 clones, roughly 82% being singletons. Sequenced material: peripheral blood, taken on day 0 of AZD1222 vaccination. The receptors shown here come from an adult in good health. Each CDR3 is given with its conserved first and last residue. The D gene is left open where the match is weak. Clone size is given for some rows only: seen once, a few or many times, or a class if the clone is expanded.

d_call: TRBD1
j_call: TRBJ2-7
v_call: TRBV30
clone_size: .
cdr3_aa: CAWSFGTGRNEQYF
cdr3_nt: TGTGCCTGGAGTTTCGGGACAGGACGGAACGAGCAGTACTTC

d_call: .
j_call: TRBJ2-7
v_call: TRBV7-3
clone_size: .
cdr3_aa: CASSERPFLEQYF
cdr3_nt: TGTGCCAGCAGCGAGCGCCCCTTCCTCGAGCAGTACTTC

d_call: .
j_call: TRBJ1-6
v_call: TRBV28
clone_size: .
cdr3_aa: CASSTLPPNLGPLHF
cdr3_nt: TGTGCCAGCAGTACCCTTCCCCCCAATTTAGGACCCCTCCACTTT

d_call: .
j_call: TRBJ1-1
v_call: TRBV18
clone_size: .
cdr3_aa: CASSRQLDTEAFF
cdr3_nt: TGTGCCAGCTCCCGACAGCTGGACACTGAAGCTTTCTTT

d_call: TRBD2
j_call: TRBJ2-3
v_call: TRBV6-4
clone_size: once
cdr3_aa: CASSRGGSTDTQYF
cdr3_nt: TGTGCCAGCAGTCGCGGGGGGTCCACAGATACGCAGTATTTT

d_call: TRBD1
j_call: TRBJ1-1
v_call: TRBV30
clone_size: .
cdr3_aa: CAWSSQGVRGAFF
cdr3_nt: TGTGCCTGGAGTTCGCAGGGGGTCCGGGGGGCTTTCTTT

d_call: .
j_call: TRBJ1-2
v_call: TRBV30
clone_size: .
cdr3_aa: CAWSVPGHRNYGYTF
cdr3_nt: TGTGCCTGGAGTGTACCAGGACATAGGAACTATGGCTACACCTTC

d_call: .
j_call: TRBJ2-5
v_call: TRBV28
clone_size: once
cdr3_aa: CASSLAGPQETQYF
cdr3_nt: TGTGCCAGCAGTTTAGCAGGGCCCCAAGAGACCCAGTACTTC

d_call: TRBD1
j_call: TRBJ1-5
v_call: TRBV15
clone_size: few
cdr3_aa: CATSTGQGIVGSNQPQHF
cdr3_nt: TGTGCCACCAGCACGGGACAGGGAATCGTCGGAAGCAATCAGCCCCAGCATTTT

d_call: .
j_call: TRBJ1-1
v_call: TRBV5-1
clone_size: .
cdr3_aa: CASNSPQEEAFF
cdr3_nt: TGCGCCAGCAACTCCCCCCAGGAGGAAGCTTTCTTT

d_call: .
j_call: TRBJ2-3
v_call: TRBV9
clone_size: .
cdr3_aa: CASSVVEGRTDTQYF
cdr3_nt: TGTGCCAGCAGCGTTGTTGAGGGACGGACAGATACGCAGTATTTT

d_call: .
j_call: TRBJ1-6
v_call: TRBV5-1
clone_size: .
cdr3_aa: CASSSNRNNSPLHF
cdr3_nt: TGCGCCAGCAGCTCCAACAGGAATAATTCACCCCTCCACTTT

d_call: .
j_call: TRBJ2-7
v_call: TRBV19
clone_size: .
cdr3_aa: CASRFSDGGRDYEQYF
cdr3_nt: TGTGCCAGTAGGTTTTCCGACGGGGGAAGGGACTACGAGCAGTACTTC

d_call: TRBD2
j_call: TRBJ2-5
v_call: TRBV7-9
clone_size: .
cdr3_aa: CASSLHTLAGGLGTQYF
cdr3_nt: TGTGCCAGCAGCTTACATACTTTGGCGGGGGGCCTTGGGACCCAGTACTTC

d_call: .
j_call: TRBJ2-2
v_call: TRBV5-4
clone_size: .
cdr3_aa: CASSPPGETGELFF
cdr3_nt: TGTGCCAGCAGCCCCCCAGGGGAGACCGGGGAGCTGTTTTTT

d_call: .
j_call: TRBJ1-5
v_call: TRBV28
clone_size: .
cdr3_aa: CASSRPTGSYQPQHF
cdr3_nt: TGTGCCAGCAGTCGGCCGACAGGATCCTATCAGCCCCAGCATTTT

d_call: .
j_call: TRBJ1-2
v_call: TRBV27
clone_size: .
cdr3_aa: CASSFTGNYGYTF
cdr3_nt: TGTGCCAGCAGTTTTACAGGGAACTATGGCTACACCTTC

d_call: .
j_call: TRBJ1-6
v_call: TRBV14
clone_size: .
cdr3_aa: CASSQAGRISPLHF
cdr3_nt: TGTGCCAGCAGCCAAGCAGGGAGAATTTCACCCCTCCACTTT

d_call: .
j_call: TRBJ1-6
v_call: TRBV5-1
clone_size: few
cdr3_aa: CASSNSGFDSPLHF
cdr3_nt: TGCGCCAGCAGCAATTCAGGGTTCGATTCACCCCTCCACTTT

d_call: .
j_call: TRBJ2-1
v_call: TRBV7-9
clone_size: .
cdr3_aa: CASSLNSEQFF
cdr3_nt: TGTGCCAGCAGCTTGAACAGTGAGCAGTTCTTC

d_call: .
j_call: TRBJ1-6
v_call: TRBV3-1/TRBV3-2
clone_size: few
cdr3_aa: CASSQVRFKSDVSTYNSPLHF
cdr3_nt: TGTGCCAGCAGCCAAGTAAGATTTAAATCAGACGTGTCAACCTATAATTCACCCCTCCACTTT

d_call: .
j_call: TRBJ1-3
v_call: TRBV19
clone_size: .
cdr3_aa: CASSGTGNTIYF
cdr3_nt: TGTGCCAGTTCTGGGACGGGAAACACCATATATTTT

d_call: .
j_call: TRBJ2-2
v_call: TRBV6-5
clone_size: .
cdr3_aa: CASSYFRGTGELFF
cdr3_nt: TGTGCCAGCAGTTACTTCCGTGGAACCGGGGAGCTGTTTTTT

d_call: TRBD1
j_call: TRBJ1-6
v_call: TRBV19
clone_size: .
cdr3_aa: CASSDRDRTYNSPLHF
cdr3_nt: TGTGCCAGTAGTGACCGGGACAGGACGTATAATTCACCCCTCCACTTT

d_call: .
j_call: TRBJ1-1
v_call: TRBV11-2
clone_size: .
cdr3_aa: CASSRLAVRQMNTEAFF
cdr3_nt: TGTGCCAGCAGCCGTCTAGCGGTTCGGCAGATGAACACTGAAGCTTTCTTT

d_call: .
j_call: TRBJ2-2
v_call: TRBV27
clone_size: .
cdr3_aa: CASSLGQLNTGELFF
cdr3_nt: TGTGCCAGCAGTTTAGGACAGCTGAACACCGGGGAGCTGTTTTTT

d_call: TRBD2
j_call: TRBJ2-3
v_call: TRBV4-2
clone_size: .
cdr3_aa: CASSRLAGGTDTQYF
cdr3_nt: TGTGCCAGCAGCCGACTAGCGGGGGGCACAGATACGCAGTATTTT

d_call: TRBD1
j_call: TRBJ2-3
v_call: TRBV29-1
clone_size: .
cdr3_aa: CSVAEWTGSDTQYF
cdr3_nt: TGCAGCGTCGCTGAGTGGACAGGTTCAGATACGCAGTATTTT

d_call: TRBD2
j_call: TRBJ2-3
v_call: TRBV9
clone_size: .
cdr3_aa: CASSPGGGRGTDTQYF
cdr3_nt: TGTGCCAGCAGCCCCGGGGGGGGAAGAGGCACAGATACGCAGTATTTT

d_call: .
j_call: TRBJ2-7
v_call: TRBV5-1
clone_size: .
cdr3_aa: CASSLGSPGAHRSYEQYF
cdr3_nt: TGCGCCAGCAGCTTGGGGTCCCCGGGGGCCCATAGGTCCTACGAGCAGTACTTC

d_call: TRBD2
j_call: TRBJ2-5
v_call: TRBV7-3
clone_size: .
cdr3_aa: CASSWDASGGGTQYF
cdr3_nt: TGTGCCAGCAGCTGGGATGCTAGCGGTGGGGGGACCCAGTACTTC

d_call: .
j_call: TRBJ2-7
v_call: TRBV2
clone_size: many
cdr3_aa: CASEQGYEQYF
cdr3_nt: TGTGCCAGCGAACAGGGATACGAGCAGTACTTC

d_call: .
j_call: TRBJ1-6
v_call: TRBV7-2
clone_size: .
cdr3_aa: CASSPTSYNSPLHF
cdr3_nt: TGTGCCAGCAGTCCTACCTCCTATAATTCACCCCTCCACTTT

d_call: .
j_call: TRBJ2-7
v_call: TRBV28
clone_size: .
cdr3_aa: CATAWSNEQYF
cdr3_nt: TGTGCGACCGCGTGGAGCAACGAGCAGTACTTC